This is a list of T cell receptor beta chains from one sample in a study of blood T cell repertoires in COVID-19. Profiling relied on immunoSEQ multiplex PCR, and the TCRdb table lists in-frame clones only, not all of them. The sample consists of approximately 200,000 clones, around four fifths of them appearing once. Sequenced input: peripheral blood. These receptors all come from a woman between 25 and 40 years old with acute or convalescent COVID-19. Both conserved end residues are part of each CDR3. The D gene is left open where the match is weak. The listing skips clone size in some rows; elsewhere it reads once, few, many or a size class.

TRBD1 | once | TRBJ1-5 | TRBV4-2 | TGTGCCAGCAGCCAAGGGGACAGGGCCGATCAGCCCCAGCATTTT | CASSQGDRADQPQHF
TRBD1 | NA | TRBJ2-7 | TRBV27 | TGTGCCAGCAGCCTCGGGACAGGGTCCTACGAGCAGTACTTC | CASSLGTGSYEQYF
NA | few | TRBJ2-7 | TRBV27 | TGTGCCAGCAGTCCTAGACCTGACGAGCAGTACTTC | CASSPRPDEQYF
TRBD2 | NA | TRBJ2-7 | TRBV14 | TGTGCCAGCAGCCATTGGACTAGCGGGACCGAGCAGTACTTC | CASSHWTSGTEQYF
NA | NA | TRBJ1-3 | TRBV2 | TGTGCCAGCAGTGAAACGGGGTTCTCTGGAAACACCATATATTTT | CASSETGFSGNTIYF
NA | few | TRBJ1-1 | TRBV5-4 | TGTGCCGCCTCCCCACAGAGAATGAACACTGAAGCTTTCTTT | CAASPQRMNTEAFF
NA | once | TRBJ2-2 | TRBV18 | TGTGCCACCAAGAGGGCCGGCTCGAACACCGGGGAGCTGTTTTTT | CATKRAGSNTGELFF
TRBD1 | once | TRBJ1-1 | TRBV3-1/TRBV3-2 | TGTGCCAGCAGTCAAACCAGGGGGTTGGCTTTCTTT | CASSQTRGLAFF
TRBD2 | NA | TRBJ2-7 | TRBV30 | TGTGCCTGGGGCCGTGGACTAGACTACGAGCAGTACTTC | CAWGRGLDYEQYF
NA | NA | TRBJ1-1 | TRBV20-1 | TGCAGTGCCATCAGACAGCTTGAAGCTTTCTTT | CSAIRQLEAFF
TRBD1 | NA | TRBJ1-1 | TRBV30 | TGTGCCTGGAGTCGAAGACAGGGGATGAACACTGAAGCTTTCTTT | CAWSRRQGMNTEAFF
TRBD2 | NA | TRBJ2-7 | TRBV5-4 | TGTGCCAGCAGCTCGGATAGCGGGACGGCCGAGCAGTACTTC | CASSSDSGTAEQYF
NA | NA | TRBJ1-1 | TRBV28 | TGTGCCAGCAGTTTATCCTCGGACACTGAAGCTTTCTTT | CASSLSSDTEAFF
NA | once | TRBJ2-7 | TRBV19 | TGTGCCAGTAGTATCGGGGAAACCGGGCAGTACTTC | CASSIGETGQYF
NA | NA | TRBJ2-2 | TRBV9 | TGTGCCAGCAGCGTAGCCCCCCTAGGGGCCCCCAACACCGGGGAGCTGTTTTTT | CASSVAPLGAPNTGELFF
NA | NA | TRBJ1-6 | TRBV11-2 | TGTGCCAGCAGCTTAGAACGGACTACCGATTCACCCCTCCACTTT | CASSLERTTDSPLHF
TRBD2 | few | TRBJ2-2 | TRBV4-2 | TGTGCCAGCAGCTTACAGACTAGCGGGGCGAACACCGGGGAGCTGTTTTTT | CASSLQTSGANTGELFF
TRBD2 | NA | TRBJ2-3 | TRBV5-6 | TGTGCCAGCAGCTTGGGGCTAGCGGGGGTGGATGATACGCAGTATTTT | CASSLGLAGVDDTQYF
NA | NA | TRBJ2-7 | TRBV30 | TGTGCCTGGAGTAGCTTCAGGGCCTCCCTCTCCTACGAGCAGTACTTC | CAWSSFRASLSYEQYF
NA | NA | TRBJ1-1 | TRBV3-1/TRBV3-2 | TGTGCCAGCAGCCAAGCTTTGAACACTGAAGCTTTCTTT | CASSQALNTEAFF
NA | NA | TRBJ1-4 | TRBV6-6 | TGTGCCAGCAGTGCCGGGAGAACTAATGAAAAACTGTTTTTT | CASSAGRTNEKLFF
TRBD2 | NA | TRBJ2-7 | TRBV19 | TGTGCCAGTAGTCGGACTAGCTCCTACGAGCAGTACTTC | CASSRTSSYEQYF
NA | NA | TRBJ2-3 | TRBV29-1 | TGCAGCGTTGGGGGGACGACTAGTGCTGCGCAGTATTTT | CSVGGTTSAAQYF
NA | NA | TRBJ2-7 | TRBV10-2 | TGCGCCACCATAGCGGATTCCCCCTACGAGCAGTACTTC | CATIADSPYEQYF
NA | once | TRBJ2-4 | TRBV6-1 | TGTGCCAGCAGTGAATTTGGGGGGGCGACCAAAAACATTCAGTACTTC | CASSEFGGATKNIQYF
NA | NA | TRBJ2-5 | TRBV7-9 | TGTGCCAGCAACCTATTACAGGGATTCCAAGAGACCCAGTACTTC | CASNLLQGFQETQYF
NA | NA | TRBJ2-5 | TRBV28 | TGTGCCAGCAGTAGGGGGACACCCGGCCAAGAGACCCAGTACTTC | CASSRGTPGQETQYF
NA | NA | TRBJ2-2 | TRBV5-1 | TGCGCCAGCAGGAAGACAGGCGTGGACACCGGGGAGCTGTTTTTT | CASRKTGVDTGELFF
TRBD1 | NA | TRBJ1-2 | TRBV7-3 | TGTGCCAGCAGCGCTCCGTCCAGGGGGCCAGGGGGCTACACCTTC | CASSAPSRGPGGYTF
NA | NA | TRBJ1-1 | TRBV12-3/TRBV12-4 | TGTGCCAGCAGTTTGGGCCAGGAAGCTTTCTTT | CASSLGQEAFF
NA | few | TRBJ1-4 | TRBV19 | TGTGCCAGTAGTATTATGAGCAATGAAAAACTGTTTTTT | CASSIMSNEKLFF
TRBD2 | few | TRBJ2-5 | TRBV4-2 | TGTGCCAGCAGCCAAGATGCCAGCGGGGAAGAGACCCAGTACTTC | CASSQDASGEETQYF
NA | NA | TRBJ2-5 | TRBV15 | TGTGCCACCAGCAGAGAGGTGTCAGGGCCGGAGACCCAGTACTTC | CATSREVSGPETQYF
NA | NA | TRBJ2-2 | TRBV29-1 | TGCAGCGTAGACCAGGGGTACACCGGGGAGCTGTTTTTT | CSVDQGYTGELFF
NA | NA | TRBJ1-1 | TRBV2 | TGTGCCAGCAGTGTACTGCTGAACACTGAAGCTTTCTTT | CASSVLLNTEAFF
NA | NA | TRBJ2-2 | TRBV10-1 | TGCGCCAGCAGAATGACTAGATTCACCGGGGAGCTGTTTTTT | CASRMTRFTGELFF
TRBD2 | NA | TRBJ2-5 | TRBV11-2 | TGTGCCAGCAGCTTAGCAGCGGGAAGAGTTGCGGGGTACCAAGAGACCCAGTACTTC | CASSLAAGRVAGYQETQYF
TRBD1 | NA | TRBJ2-7 | TRBV19 | TGTGCCAGTAAGGGGGCCCACGAGCAGTACTTC | CASKGAHEQYF
TRBD2 | few | TRBJ2-1 | TRBV6-4 | TGTGCCAGCAGTGCTCTAGCGGGAGCCCACAATGAGCAGTTCTTC | CASSALAGAHNEQFF
NA | NA | TRBJ1-3 | TRBV30 | TGTGCCTGGGGGGCGGCAGCCCAGTCAAGAAACACCATATATTTT | CAWGAAAQSRNTIYF
NA | NA | TRBJ2-3 | TRBV27 | TGTGCCAGCAGTTTGTTGCTAGCCGGAGATACGCAGTATTTT | CASSLLLAGDTQYF
TRBD1 | NA | TRBJ2-5 | TRBV9 | TGTGCCAGCAGCGTCGGGACAGTTCAAGAGACCCAGTACTTC | CASSVGTVQETQYF
TRBD1 | NA | TRBJ1-1 | TRBV13 | TGTGCCAGCAGCTCCGGGACAGGGATCACTGAAGCTTTCTTT | CASSSGTGITEAFF
TRBD1 | NA | TRBJ2-1 | TRBV7-6 | TGTGCCAGCAGCTTAGCGACAGGGGGGTACAATGAGCAGTTCTTC | CASSLATGGYNEQFF
TRBD2 | NA | TRBJ2-1 | TRBV2 | TGTGCCAGCAGCGGGACTAGCGGGAATTACAATGAGCAGTTCTTC | CASSGTSGNYNEQFF